This is a list of T cell receptor beta chains from one sample in a study of blood T cell repertoires in COVID-19. Profiling relied on immunoSEQ multiplex PCR, and the TCRdb table lists in-frame clones only, not all of them. The sample shows 50,000 to 65,000 clones, 89% of them seen only once. The sequencing sample was made of peripheral blood. Source of these receptors: a man in his fifties or sixties with active COVID-19. The CDR3 runs from the conserved cysteine through the conserved F or W. D genes are given only for firm matches. Where a row states a size, it is once, few, many or the class of an expanded clone; other rows omit it.

TRBJ2-5,TRBD2,TRBV5-1,16,NA,CASSLGQREGLETQYF,TGCGCCAGCAGCTTGGGACAGCGGGAGGGTTTGGAGACCCAGTACTTC
TRBJ2-5,TRBD1,TRBV7-8,15,once,CASSLGDRGIETQYF,TGTGCCAGCAGCTTAGGAGACAGGGGGATAGAGACCCAGTACTTC
TRBJ2-1,TRBD2,TRBV24-1,19,NA,CATSDDTGTSGRAHNEQFF,TGTGCCACCAGTGATGACACCGGGACTAGCGGGAGGGCCCACAATGAGCAGTTCTTC
TRBJ1-1,NA,TRBV7-3,13,NA,CASSAYRNTEAFF,TGTGCCAGCAGCGCCTACAGAAACACTGAAGCTTTCTTT
TRBJ1-1,NA,TRBV19,14,once,CASSPEGGSTEAFF,TGTGCCAGTAGTCCAGAGGGTGGGAGCACTGAAGCTTTCTTT
TRBJ1-1,TRBD1,TRBV12-3/TRBV12-4,13,NA,CASRLGQGAEAFF,TGTGCCAGCAGGCTTGGACAGGGAGCTGAAGCTTTCTTT
TRBJ2-7,NA,TRBV4-3,14,NA,CASSRQWGPYEQYF,TGCGCCAGCAGCCGCCAGTGGGGGCCCTACGAGCAGTACTTC
TRBJ2-2,NA,TRBV12-5,17,NA,CASGLVRTGQNTGELFF,TGTGCTAGTGGTTTGGTCCGAACGGGACAGAACACCGGGGAGCTGTTTTTT
TRBJ2-2,TRBD1,TRBV4-2,15,NA,CASSQDAGGTGELFF,TGTGCCAGCAGCCAAGATGCAGGGGGCACCGGGGAGCTGTTTTTT
TRBJ2-1,TRBD2,TRBV27,14,NA,CASTRLAGGDEQFF,TGTGCCAGCACTCGACTAGCGGGAGGTGATGAGCAGTTCTTC
TRBJ2-7,TRBD2,TRBV4-1,17,NA,CASSQDGASGRVNEQYF,TGCGCCAGCAGCCAAGATGGGGCTAGCGGGAGGGTGAACGAGCAGTACTTC
TRBJ2-5,NA,TRBV29-1,13,NA,CSVDLGGDKTQYF,TGCAGCGTTGATCTTGGAGGAGACAAGACCCAGTACTTC
TRBJ2-1,TRBD2,TRBV6-1,16,NA,CASSDLRTSGRSEQFF,TGTGCCAGCAGTGATCTAAGGACTAGCGGGAGAAGTGAGCAGTTCTTC
TRBJ2-7,NA,TRBV28,15,NA,CASSLRQGSFYEQYF,TGTGCCAGCAGTTTGCGGCAGGGGTCCTTCTACGAGCAGTACTTC
TRBJ2-5,NA,TRBV6-6,14,NA,CASSYLTRKETQYF,TGTGCCAGCAGTTACCTGACAAGAAAAGAGACCCAGTACTTC
TRBJ2-5,TRBD2,TRBV7-9,15,NA,CASSTGLADQETQYF,TGTGCCAGCAGCACGGGACTAGCGGATCAAGAGACCCAGTACTTC
TRBJ2-7,TRBD1,TRBV10-3,13,NA,CAISDGTAYEQYF,TGTGCCATCAGTGATGGGACAGCCTACGAGCAGTACTTC
TRBJ2-1,TRBD2,TRBV19,14,medium-sized,CASSILPTSGGQFF,TGTGCCAGTAGTATTCTCCCGACTAGCGGGGGGCAGTTCTTC
TRBJ2-7,TRBD2,TRBV2,16,NA,CASSNILGLAVYEQYF,TGTGCCAGCAGCAACATTCTCGGACTAGCGGTTTACGAGCAGTACTTC
TRBJ2-1,TRBD2,TRBV27,16,NA,CASSLFGGRGNNEQFF,TGTGCCAGCAGTTTATTCGGCGGGAGGGGTAACAATGAGCAGTTCTTC
TRBJ2-1,TRBD2,TRBV11-2,17,NA,CASSETLAGGTYNEQFF,TGTGCCAGCAGCGAGACACTAGCGGGGGGTACCTACAATGAGCAGTTCTTC
TRBJ2-7,TRBD2,TRBV7-9,16,NA,CASSRRTSGINYEQYF,TGTGCCAGCAGCCGCCGGACTAGCGGGATAAACTACGAGCAGTACTTC
TRBJ1-5,NA,TRBV25-1,16,NA,CASSESWGSGNQPQHF,TGTGCCAGCAGTGAATCTTGGGGCTCGGGCAATCAGCCCCAGCATTTT
TRBJ2-3,TRBD2,TRBV5-6,18,NA,CASSLRLAGTPTTDTQYF,TGTGCCAGCAGCTTGCGTCTAGCGGGGACCCCCACCACAGATACGCAGTATTTT
TRBJ1-5,NA,TRBV19,16,NA,CASSIVGGGGAQPQHF,TGTGCCAGTAGTATAGTTGGGGGCGGGGGGGCTCAGCCCCAGCATTTT
TRBJ2-5,NA,TRBV7-2,15,once,CASSIAARRQETQYF,TGTGCCAGCAGCATCGCAGCCCGGAGACAAGAGACCCAGTACTTC
TRBJ1-1,NA,TRBV7-9,14,NA,CASSLPLSNTEAFF,TGTGCCAGCAGCTTACCCCTTTCGAACACTGAAGCTTTCTTT
TRBJ2-7,NA,TRBV29-1,13,NA,CSVRLDEAYEQYF,TGCAGCGTTCGACTAGATGAAGCCTACGAGCAGTACTTC
TRBJ2-5,TRBD1,TRBV5-5,14,NA,CASSPGTGWETQYF,TGTGCCAGCAGCCCTGGGACAGGGTGGGAGACCCAGTACTTC
TRBJ1-4,NA,TRBV28,16,NA,CASSPLPGSTNEKLFF,TGTGCCAGCAGTCCACTCCCAGGTTCAACTAATGAAAAACTGTTTTTT
TRBJ1-5,TRBD1,TRBV15,17,NA,CATSRDRGTDSNQPQHF,TGTGCCACCAGCAGAGATAGGGGGACAGATAGCAATCAGCCCCAGCATTTT
TRBJ2-1,NA,TRBV4-2,15,once,CASSQDRRGYNEQFF,TGTGCCAGCAGCCAAGATCGAAGGGGATACAATGAGCAGTTCTTC
TRBJ2-1,TRBD2,TRBV29-1,13,NA,CSVVLAGVYEQFF,TGCAGCGTTGTACTAGCGGGAGTTTATGAGCAGTTCTTC
TRBJ1-5,NA,TRBV19,14,NA,CASSRQGMVQPQHF,TGTGCCAGTAGTAGGCAGGGAATGGTCCAGCCCCAGCATTTT
TRBJ1-4,TRBD1,TRBV7-9,15,NA,CASSLVDRGVEKLFF,TGTGCCAGCAGCTTAGTGGACAGGGGGGTTGAAAAACTGTTTTTT
TRBJ1-2,NA,TRBV4-2,15,NA,CASSQDPQGNYGYTF,TGTGCCAGCAGCCAAGATCCCCAGGGAAACTATGGCTACACCTTC
TRBJ1-2,NA,TRBV30,16,NA,CAWRKRDAERVYGYTF,TGTGCCTGGCGAAAGCGGGACGCCGAACGGGTCTATGGCTACACCTTC
TRBJ2-1,NA,TRBV6-2/TRBV6-3,14,NA,CASSSRRLPDEQFF,TGTGCCAGCAGTTCCCGTAGACTACCCGATGAGCAGTTCTTC
TRBJ2-3,TRBD2,TRBV3-1/TRBV3-2,15,NA,CASSQAGGVTDTQYF,TGTGCCAGCAGCCAAGCGGGAGGGGTAACAGATACGCAGTATTTT
TRBJ1-2,NA,TRBV4-3,15,NA,CASSQELGRNYGYTF,TGCGCCAGCAGCCAAGAGTTGGGCAGGAACTATGGCTACACCTTC
TRBJ1-2,NA,TRBV7-3,12,NA,CASSALRGGYTF,TGTGCCAGCAGCGCCCTTCGGGGGGGCTACACCTTC
TRBJ1-3,NA,TRBV28,19,NA,CASSSGWSSGVVDGNTIYF,TGTGCCAGCAGTTCCGGTTGGAGTTCGGGGGTCGTCGATGGAAACACCATATATTTT
TRBJ2-5,NA,TRBV9,13,NA,CASSKGGLETQYF,TGTGCCAGCAGCAAGGGAGGCCTGGAGACCCAGTACTTC
TRBJ1-1,NA,TRBV20-1,11,NA,CSARNRGEAFF,TGCAGTGCTAGAAATAGGGGTGAAGCTTTCTTT
TRBJ2-5,TRBD2,TRBV28,15,NA,CASSHLAGNKETQYF,TGTGCCAGCAGTCACCTAGCGGGAAATAAAGAGACCCAGTACTTC
TRBJ1-5,NA,TRBV28,18,NA,CASSRSGKGPYSNQPQHF,TGTGCCAGCAGTAGATCGGGGAAAGGCCCTTATAGCAATCAGCCCCAGCATTTT
TRBJ2-1,TRBD2,TRBV24-1,17,NA,CATSDTGLAPFDNEQFF,TGTGCCACCAGTGACACGGGACTAGCGCCATTTGATAATGAGCAGTTCTTC
TRBJ1-1,NA,TRBV2,16,NA,CASSEAPGGAITEAFF,TGTGCCAGCAGTGAAGCCCCGGGAGGGGCAATCACTGAAGCTTTCTTT
TRBJ1-1,NA,TRBV5-1,12,NA,CASSSGGPEAFF,TGCGCCAGCAGCTCTGGAGGGCCTGAAGCTTTCTTT
TRBJ1-2,TRBD1,TRBV6-5,15,once,CASSYSGTGVYGYTF,TGTGCCAGCAGTTACTCCGGGACAGGGGTCTATGGCTACACCTTC
TRBJ2-3,NA,TRBV7-4,16,NA,CASSPIGTAGTDTQYF,TGTGCCAGCAGCCCGATCGGGACTGCCGGCACAGATACGCAGTATTTT
TRBJ2-5,NA,TRBV12-1,11,NA,CASLSWETQYF,TGTGCCAGCCTAAGCTGGGAGACCCAGTACTTC
TRBJ2-1,TRBD2,TRBV30,13,once,CAWSPGTSGKEFF,TGTGCCTGGAGTCCCGGGACTAGCGGGAAGGAGTTCTTC
TRBJ2-2,TRBD1,TRBV29-1,18,NA,CSVEAGTGLDWDTGELFF,TGCAGCGTTGAAGCGGGGACAGGGCTCGATTGGGACACCGGGGAGCTGTTTTTT
TRBJ1-6,NA,TRBV6-5,15,NA,CASNSGSSRGSPLHF,TGTGCCAGCAACTCCGGATCCTCCCGGGGTTCACCCCTCCACTTT
TRBJ2-7,NA,TRBV5-4,15,once,CASSLYGGASSEQYF,TGTGCCAGCAGCTTGTACGGGGGAGCGTCGAGCGAGCAGTACTTC
TRBJ1-2,NA,TRBV12-3/TRBV12-4,13,NA,CASSLGSTGGYTF,TGTGCCAGCAGTTTAGGGTCGACGGGTGGCTACACCTTC
TRBJ2-5,NA,TRBV7-2,14,NA,CASSYIWASETQYF,TGTGCCAGCAGCTATATCTGGGCCTCGGAGACCCAGTACTTC